These T cell receptor beta chains were read from a single sample in a study of OX40 agonist ivuxolimab in advanced cancers. Measured with immunoSEQ multiplex PCR; TCRdb has only the in-frame clones, and not every one. Of around 61,000 clones listed, about 90% are singletons. The sample in question was CD4+ or CD8+ T cells sorted from blood, obtained in a trial of the OX40 agonist ivuxolimab. These receptors were collected from an adult with an advanced solid tumor such as melanoma, head and neck, liver or kidney cancer. The CDR3 runs from the conserved cysteine through the conserved F or W. D genes are given only for firm matches. Size is stated for part of the rows, as once, few or many counts, or as a class when the clone is expanded.

size | D | J | V | CDR3 | DNA
- | - | TRBJ2-2 | TRBV28 | CASSFTGNTGELFF | TGTGCCAGCAGTTTCACTGGCAACACCGGGGAGCTGTTTTTT
- | - | TRBJ1-6 | TRBV4-2 | CASSQLQGSSYNSPLHF | TGTGCCAGCAGCCAATTACAGGGATCTTCCTATAATTCACCCCTCCACTTT
- | TRBD2 | TRBJ2-1 | TRBV19 | CASSAGTSVLNEQFF | TGTGCCAGTAGCGCCGGGACTAGCGTCCTGAATGAGCAGTTCTTC
- | - | TRBJ1-1 | TRBV12-5 | CASGLVAKSRGTEAFF | TGTGCTAGTGGTTTGGTAGCAAAGAGCCGCGGCACTGAAGCTTTCTTT
- | TRBD2 | TRBJ2-3 | TRBV19 | CASSPLAASTDTQYF | TGTGCCAGTAGCCCCCTAGCGGCCAGCACAGATACGCAGTATTTT
- | - | TRBJ2-1 | TRBV9 | CASSLEGGQVWNNEQFF | TGTGCCAGCAGCCTGGAGGGGGGGCAAGTCTGGAACAATGAGCAGTTCTTC
- | - | TRBJ2-1 | TRBV20-1 | CSASTYEQFF | TGCAGTGCTAGTACGTATGAGCAGTTCTTC
- | - | TRBJ1-4 | TRBV5-1 | CASSLVGRATEKLFF | TGCGCCAGCAGCTTGGTAGGTAGGGCTACCGAAAAACTGTTTTTT
- | TRBD2 | TRBJ2-1 | TRBV2 | CASRETSGFYNEQFF | TGTGCCAGCAGGGAGACTAGCGGATTCTACAATGAGCAGTTCTTC
- | TRBD1 | TRBJ1-1 | TRBV7-8 | CASSLLGQGYEAFF | TGTGCCAGCAGCTTATTGGGACAGGGCTATGAAGCTTTCTTT
once | - | TRBJ1-5 | TRBV5-5 | CASSLWGDQPQHF | TGTGCCAGCAGCTTATGGGGGGATCAGCCCCAGCATTTT
once | TRBD1 | TRBJ1-4 | TRBV28 | CASSFDRAPREKLFF | TGTGCCAGCAGTTTCGACAGGGCTCCCCGGGAAAAACTGTTTTTT
- | TRBD1 | TRBJ2-1 | TRBV7-7 | CASSEGQGFEQFF | TGTGCTAGCAGCGAGGGACAGGGTTTTGAGCAGTTCTTC
- | - | TRBJ1-1 | TRBV6-5 | CASAGTSSDTEAFF | TGTGCCAGCGCCGGGACATCTTCCGACACTGAAGCTTTCTTT
- | - | TRBJ2-5 | TRBV28 | CASSLAGSQETQYF | TGTGCCAGCAGTTTAGCGGGGAGCCAAGAGACCCAGTACTTC
- | TRBD1 | TRBJ2-6 | TRBV6-4 | CASSDSGTGASPGANVLTF | TGTGCCAGCAGTGATAGTGGGACAGGTGCTTCCCCTGGGGCCAACGTCCTGACTTTC
- | - | TRBJ2-3 | TRBV11-3 | CASSLPSVSRRGTQYF | TGTGCCAGCAGCCTACCTAGTGTGAGTCGACGGGGTACGCAGTATTTT
- | - | TRBJ2-1 | TRBV14 | CASSQGSFQPDRDYKFTNEQFF | TGTGCCAGCAGCCAAGGGAGTTTTCAGCCCGACAGGGACTATAAGTTTACGAATGAGCAGTTCTTC